These 24 T cell receptor beta chains came from one sample sequenced in a study of control samples from healthy donors and cancer patients. The repertoire was sequenced with immunoSEQ multiplex PCR; TCRdb's copy has only in-frame clones and lacks some. The sample yields over 120,000 clones, more than 85% seen once. Sequencing was performed on blood. These receptors came from a man aged 25 to 45 in good health.

In its sample, this clone was seen once. The rearrangement joins TRBV13 to TRBJ2-1; D is undetermined. Deletions cut 6 bases from V and 4 bases from J, with 10 bases between. CDR1 is PRHDT and CDR2 is FYEKMQ in the germline V gene (reference sequence). CDR3 length: 13 amino acids. As DNA, the CDR3 is TGTGCCAGCAGGCTTCGTACGTACAATGAGCAGTTCTTC. This encodes CASRLRTYNEQFF.

This chain joins TRBV7-8 and TRBJ2-1, with D possibly being TRBD1 (7 bases). The CDR3 extends over 16 amino acids. V lost 5 bases, J lost 6 bases, and 20 bases lay in between. From germline, CDR1 is SGHVS and CDR2 FQNEAQ. This chain's CDR3 is CASSGPRGAGGNEQFF. In nucleotides, the CDR3 is TGTGCCAGCAGCGGTCCCAGGGGGGCTGGAGGCAATGAGCAGTTCTTC.

The CDR3 spells CASSPTGLNQPQHF. The CDR3 region has the DNA TGTGCCAGCAGCCCCACAGGTCTAAATCAGCCCCAGCATTTT. This chain uses TRBV14 with TRBJ1-5, with D maybe TRBD1 (5 bases). The length of the CDR3 is 14 residues. Looked up from germline, CDR1 is SGHDN and CDR2 is FVKESK. Between the trimmed V and J ends, which lost 4 bases and 4 bases, there was a span of 11 bases.

This chain uses TRBV7-2 with TRBJ2-3; TRBD1 might be the D (6 bases). Looked up from germline, CDR1 is SGHTA and CDR2 is FQGNSA. There are 15 residues in the CDR3. The V and J ends lost 1 base and 2 bases respectively, with 10 bases between them. Here the CDR3 DNA reads TGTGCCAGCAGCTTAGGCGCAGGGGCCACAGATACGCAGTATTTT. Its protein product is CASSLGAGATDTQYF. The whole variable domain, remainder taken from reference TRBV7-2 and TRBJ2-3, is GAGVSQSPSNKVTEKGKDVELRCDPISGHTALYWYRQSLGQGLEFLIYFQGNSAPDKSGLPSDRFSAERTGGSVSTLTIQRTQQEDSAVYLCASSLGAGATDTQYFGPGTRLTVL.

J is TRBJ2-7 and V is TRBV4-1; a possible D gene is TRBD1 (6 bases). Germline CDR1 is MGHRA and CDR2 is YSYEKL. The V and J ends lost 2 bases and 6 bases respectively, with 11 bases between them. CDR3 length: 13 amino acids. The CDR3 sequence is CASSQSRGSEQYF. CDR3 nucleotides: TGCGCCAGCAGCCAAAGCAGGGGTAGCGAGCAGTACTTC.

This clone showed up just a few times. The CDR3 sequence: CASSQARVNYGYTF. The CDR3 DNA follows: TGTGCCAGCAGCCAAGCCCGGGTTAACTATGGCTACACCTTC. The J gene is TRBJ1-2, the V gene TRBV3-1 (or the pseudogene TRBV3-2); D gene unclear. The CDR3 sequence is 14 residues long. Trimming cost V 1 base and J 1 base, with 7 bases left between them. Per germline, CDR1 LGHDT and CDR2 YNNKEL (reference sequence).

The chain combines TRBV28 with TRBJ1-1, with TRBD1 matching over 10 bases. Germline V gives CDR1 MDHEN, CDR2 SYDVKM. The CDR3 runs to 14 residues. Trimming cost V 5 bases and J 5 bases; bases outside gene matches: 5. As DNA, the CDR3 is TGTGCCAGCAGTCTGACAGGGGGCTGGACTGAAGCTTTCTTT. Amino acids: CASSLTGGWTEAFF.

This chain connects TRBV24-1 to TRBJ2-1, with D tentatively TRBD1 or TRBD2 (6 bases each). The CDR3 runs to 12 residues. Germline V lookup: CDR1 KGHDR, CDR2 SFDVKD. Between the trimmed V and J ends, which lost 7 bases and 7 bases, there was a span of 10 bases. The CDR3 spells CATRLGGNEQFF. As DNA, the CDR3 is TGTGCCACCAGACTAGGGGGGAATGAGCAGTTCTTC.

The chain uses TRBV28 and TRBJ2-7; 11 bases fit TRBD1. CDR3 length equals 19 residues. Germline lookup yields CDR1 MDHEN and CDR2 SYDVKM. The J segment lost 2 bases and the V segment lost 6 bases, leaving 18 bases of the junction unmatched. The CDR3 DNA is TGTGCCAGCAGACCCCCGAGGACAGGGGGCTCATCACTGACCTACGAGCAGTACTTC. This sequence encodes CASRPPRTGGSSLTYEQYF.

Note on this clone: This specimen includes other DNA sequences encoding the same CDR3. The chain carries TRBV27 and TRBJ2-7; tentatively, D is TRBD1 (6 bases). Germline V CDR1 and CDR2: MNHEY, SMNVEV (reference sequence). The CDR3 sequence is 12 residues long. V gave up 5 bases and J gave up 6 bases, with 11 bases separating them. DNA of the CDR3: TGTGCCAGCAGTCTACAGGGTGGCGAGCAGTACTTC. It translates to CASSLQGGEQYF.

The chain carries TRBV14 and TRBJ2-1, with D perhaps TRBD1 (5 bases). Between the trimmed V and J ends, which lost 2 bases and 6 bases, there was a span of 14 bases. The V gene's germline CDR1 is SGHDN and CDR2 FVKESK. The CDR3 loop spans 15 amino acids. The CDR3 DNA reads TGTGCCAGCAGCCAAACGAAGGGGCTTCTCAATGAGCAGTTCTTC. Its protein is CASSQTKGLLNEQFF.

The chain joins TRBV20-1 to TRBJ2-2; D remains unclear. Trimming took 5 bases from V and 3 from J, leaving 4 bases between them. Germline V gene lookup returns CDR1 DFQATT and CDR2 SNEGSKA (reference sequence). The CDR3 sequence is 11 residues long. CDR3 nucleotide sequence: TGCAGTGCTCCCGACACCGGGGAGCTGTTTTTT. Translation gives CSAPDTGELFF.

The CDR3 spells CASSPGLAGSCEQYF. CDR3 in DNA: TGCGCCAGCAGTCCGGGACTAGCGGGGTCATGCGAGCAGTACTTC. The gene calls are TRBV23-1 and TRBJ2-7, with 13 bases identical to TRBD2. TRBV23-1 is classed as an ORF, of uncertain function. Germline trimming cut 4 bases from V and 6 bases from J; bases unmatched to any gene: 6. CDR3 length: 15 amino acids.

The V call is TRBV5-1, the J call TRBJ1-1; D ambiguous. The germline CDR1 and CDR2 sequences are SGHRS and YFSETQ. Deletions cut 5 bases from V and 3 bases from J, with 8 bases between. CDR3 length equals 12 residues. CDR3 protein: CASRKSDTEAFF. As DNA, the CDR3 is TGCGCCAGCAGAAAGTCGGACACTGAAGCTTTCTTT.

This chain uses TRBV6-5 with TRBJ2-1, with a weak D call TRBD2 (6 bases). From germline, CDR1 is MNHEY and CDR2 SVGAGI. The CDR3 length is 15 residues. V was cut by 8 bases and J by 2 bases, with 16 bases left in between. The CDR3 is CASLDGSRPYNEQFF. Written as DNA, the CDR3 is TGTGCCAGCTTAGACGGGAGCAGGCCCTACAATGAGCAGTTCTTC.

This clone was counted a single time. The chain uses TRBV30 and TRBJ2-7; possible D gene TRBD1, 6 bases. This CDR3 is 12 amino acids long. V was trimmed by 3 bases and J by 4 bases, leaving 10 bases between them. Germline V lookup: CDR1 GTSNPN, CDR2 SVGIG (reference sequence). CDR3 loop: CAWSPGQYEQYF. CDR3 DNA: TGTGCCTGGAGCCCCGGACAGTACGAGCAGTACTTC.

V and J are TRBV18 and TRBJ1-1, with D unclear. The CDR3 sequence is 13 residues long. V gave up 6 bases and J gave up 1 base, with 9 bases separating them. The germline V gene has CDR1 KGHSH and CDR2 LQKENI. The CDR3 region is CASSRAGNTEAFF. CDR3 nucleotide sequence: TGTGCCAGCTCCCGCGCAGGGAACACTGAAGCTTTCTTT.

The rearrangement joins TRBV5-1 to TRBJ1-6, with TRBD1 matching 9 bases. The CDR3 has 14 residues. The V gene's germline CDR1 is SGHRS and CDR2 YFSETQ. The V and J ends lost 6 bases and 10 bases, in that order; junction bases with no gene match: 8. In nucleotides, the CDR3 is TGCGCCAGCACCCAGGGACAGGGTGGATCACCCCTCCACTTT. Residues: CASTQGQGGSPLHF.

The gene calls are TRBV6-6 and TRBJ1-4; no reliable D call. Germline loops: CDR1 MNHNY, CDR2 SVGAGI (reference sequence). Between the trimmed V and J ends, which lost 5 bases and 4 bases, there was a span of 8 bases. This CDR3 is built from 13 residues. The CDR3 DNA reads TGTGCCAGCAGTATACAGATTAATGAAAAACTGTTTTTT. It yields the protein CASSIQINEKLFF.

The chain employs TRBV6-5 and TRBJ1-1; a possible D gene is TRBD1 (6 bases). The V gene's germline CDR1 is MNHEY and CDR2 SVGAGI. V lost 5 bases and J lost 2, with 9 bases in between. CDR3 size: 13 residues. The CDR3 spells CASSTGGNTEAFF. In DNA, the CDR3 is TGTGCCAGCAGTACCGGGGGCAACACTGAAGCTTTCTTT.

The gene calls are TRBV11-1 and TRBJ1-2; no firm D call. The CDR3 length is 13 residues. Germline lookup yields CDR1 SGHAT and CDR2 FQDESV (reference sequence). Trimming removed 4 bases from V and 2 bases from J, with 8 bases in between. The CDR3 region is CASSSARNYGYTF. The CDR3 DNA follows: TGTGCCAGCAGCTCTGCCCGGAACTATGGCTACACCTTC.

The chain couples TRBV11-2 to TRBJ2-2; D unresolved. V was shortened by 4 bases and J by 2 bases, with 11 bases between the two germline ends. CDR1 and CDR2 from the germline V gene are SGHAT and FQNNGV. The CDR3 spans 15 residues. The CDR3 DNA sequence: TGTGCCAGCAGCTCTCTCCGGGCCAACACCGGGGAGCTGTTTTTT. It is translated as CASSSLRANTGELFF.

This clone was picked up one time. The CDR3 is CASSQTDRAGTEAFF. CDR3 bases: TGCGCCAGCAGCCAAACCGACAGGGCCGGGACTGAAGCTTTCTTT. V usage is TRBV4-1 and J usage is TRBJ1-1, with 7 bases lining up with TRBD1. The CDR3 has 15 residues. In germline, CDR1 is MGHRA, CDR2 YSYEKL. Trimming took 2 bases from V and 5 from J; bases not matched to a gene: 8.

This clone was picked up one time. The chain recombines TRBV14 with TRBJ2-3, with 9 nucleotides matching TRBD2. The CDR3 covers 16 residues. The germline V gene encodes CDR1 SGHDN and CDR2 FVKESK. V trimming: 4 bases; J trimming: 0 bases; junction bases outside the gene matches: 5. CDR3 sequence (DNA): TGTGCCAGCAGCCTGAGACTAGCGGCAAGCACAGATACGCAGTATTTT. Residues: CASSLRLAASTDTQYF.